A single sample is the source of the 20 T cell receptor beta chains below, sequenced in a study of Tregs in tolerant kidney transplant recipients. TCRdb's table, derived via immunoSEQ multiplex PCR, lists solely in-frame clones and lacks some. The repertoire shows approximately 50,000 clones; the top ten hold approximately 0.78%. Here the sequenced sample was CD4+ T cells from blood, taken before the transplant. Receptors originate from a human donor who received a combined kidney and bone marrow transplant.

CDR3 DNA (partial): TGTGCCAGCTCACCACCAGCGGGAGGATATGGC. This encodes CASSPPAGGYG. In full, the CDR3 is CASSPPAGGYGYTF. The rearrangement uses TRBV18 and TRBJ1-2; D uncertain. From the germline J gene comes the end of the CDR3, since the read stops 3 residues before it. The CDR3 sequence is 14 residues long. V was trimmed by 0 bases and J by 5 bases, leaving 10 bases between them. Germline V CDR1 and CDR2: KGHSH, LQKENI.

The DNA read from the CDR3 is TGTGCCAGCAGATCCCCAGGGAACTATGGC. Translating it yields CASRSPGNYG. The full CDR3 reads CASRSPGNYGYTF. J is TRBJ1-2 and V is TRBV5-6; D possibly corresponds to TRBD1 (5 bases). The CDR3 goes on 3 residues after the read ends, and that part is filled in from the germline J gene. Between the trimmed V and J ends, which lost 5 bases and 2 bases, there was a span of 10 bases. There are 13 residues in the CDR3. CDR1 SGHDT and CDR2 YYEEEE come from the germline V gene.

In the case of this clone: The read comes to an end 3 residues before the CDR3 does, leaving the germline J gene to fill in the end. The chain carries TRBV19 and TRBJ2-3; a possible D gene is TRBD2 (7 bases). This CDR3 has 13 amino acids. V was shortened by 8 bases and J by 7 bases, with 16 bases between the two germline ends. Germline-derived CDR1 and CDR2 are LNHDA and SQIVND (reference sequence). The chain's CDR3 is CASAGAGFHTQYF. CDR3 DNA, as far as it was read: TGTGCCAGTGCGGGGGCCGGGTTCCATACG.

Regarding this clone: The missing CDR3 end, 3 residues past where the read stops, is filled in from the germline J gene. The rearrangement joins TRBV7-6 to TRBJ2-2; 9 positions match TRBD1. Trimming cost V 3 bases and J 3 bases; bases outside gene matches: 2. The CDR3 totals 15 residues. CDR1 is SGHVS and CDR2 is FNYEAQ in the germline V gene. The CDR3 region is CASSLRQGDTGELFF. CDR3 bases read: TGTGCCAGCAGCTTGAGACAGGGGGACACCGGGGAG.

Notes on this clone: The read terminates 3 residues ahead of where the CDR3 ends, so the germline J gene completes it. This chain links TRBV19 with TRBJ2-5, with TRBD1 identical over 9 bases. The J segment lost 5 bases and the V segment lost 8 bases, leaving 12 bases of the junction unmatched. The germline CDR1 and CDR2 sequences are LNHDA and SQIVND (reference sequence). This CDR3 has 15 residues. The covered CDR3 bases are TGTGCCAGTGGCCCGGGACAGGGAAGGGGGGAGACC. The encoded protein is CASGPGQGRGET. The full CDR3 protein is CASGPGQGRGETQYF.

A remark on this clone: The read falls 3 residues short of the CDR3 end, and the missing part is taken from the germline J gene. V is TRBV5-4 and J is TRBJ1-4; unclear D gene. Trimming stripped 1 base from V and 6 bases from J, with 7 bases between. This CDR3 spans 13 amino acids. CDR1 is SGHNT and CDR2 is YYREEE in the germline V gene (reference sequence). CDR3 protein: CASSLLGDEKLFF. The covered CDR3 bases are TGTGCCAGCAGCTTGCTAGGCGATGAAAAA.

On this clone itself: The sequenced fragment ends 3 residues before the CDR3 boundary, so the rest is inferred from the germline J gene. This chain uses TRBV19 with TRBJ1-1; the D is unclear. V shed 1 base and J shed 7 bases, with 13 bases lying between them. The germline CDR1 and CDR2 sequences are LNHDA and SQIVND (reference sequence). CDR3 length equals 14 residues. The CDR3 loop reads CASSIVQPGDEAFF. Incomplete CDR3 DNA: TGTGCCAGTAGTATAGTCCAGCCGGGTGATGAA. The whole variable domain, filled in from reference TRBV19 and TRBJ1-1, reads DGGITQSPKYLFRKEGQNVTLSCEQNLNHDAMYWYRQDPGQGLRLIYYSQIVNDFQKGDIAEGYSVSREKKESFPLTVTSAQKNPTAFYLCASSIVQPGDEAFFGQGTRLTVV.

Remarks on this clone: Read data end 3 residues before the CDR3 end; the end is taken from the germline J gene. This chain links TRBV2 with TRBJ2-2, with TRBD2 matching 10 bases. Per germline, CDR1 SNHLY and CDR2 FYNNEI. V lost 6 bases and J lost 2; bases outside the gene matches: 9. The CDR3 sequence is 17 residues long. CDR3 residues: CASRGASGGQNTGELFF. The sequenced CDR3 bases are TGTGCCAGCAGGGGGGCTAGCGGGGGCCAAAACACCGGGGAG.

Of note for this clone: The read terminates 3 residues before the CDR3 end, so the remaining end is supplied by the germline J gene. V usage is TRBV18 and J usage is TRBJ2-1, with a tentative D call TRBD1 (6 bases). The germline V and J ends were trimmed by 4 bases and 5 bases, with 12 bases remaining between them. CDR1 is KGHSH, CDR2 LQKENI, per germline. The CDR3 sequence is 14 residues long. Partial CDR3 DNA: TGTGCCAGCTCACTTCTACAGGGAAACAATGAG. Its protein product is CASSLLQGNNE. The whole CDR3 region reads CASSLLQGNNEQFF. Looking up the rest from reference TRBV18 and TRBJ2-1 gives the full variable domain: NAGVMQNPRHLVRRRGQEARLRCSPMKGHSHVYWYRQLPEEGLKFMVYLQKENIIDESGMPKERFSAEFPKEGPSILRIQQVVRGDSAAYFCASSLLQGNNEQFFGPGTRLTVL.

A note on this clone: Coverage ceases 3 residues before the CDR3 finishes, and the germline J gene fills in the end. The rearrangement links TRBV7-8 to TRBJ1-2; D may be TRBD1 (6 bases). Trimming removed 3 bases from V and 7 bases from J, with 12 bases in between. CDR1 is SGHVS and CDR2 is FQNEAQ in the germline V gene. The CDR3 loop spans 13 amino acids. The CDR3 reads CASSFGGTPGYTF. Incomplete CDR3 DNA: TGTGCCAGCAGCTTCGGAGGGACACCTGGC.

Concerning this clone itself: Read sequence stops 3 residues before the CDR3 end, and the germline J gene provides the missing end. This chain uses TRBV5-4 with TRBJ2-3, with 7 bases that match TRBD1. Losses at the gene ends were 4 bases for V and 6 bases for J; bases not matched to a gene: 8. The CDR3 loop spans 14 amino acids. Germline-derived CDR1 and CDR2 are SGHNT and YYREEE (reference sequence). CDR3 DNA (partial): TGTGCCAGCAGCGAGACAGGGCCTCGGGATACG. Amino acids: CASSETGPRDT. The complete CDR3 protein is CASSETGPRDTQYF. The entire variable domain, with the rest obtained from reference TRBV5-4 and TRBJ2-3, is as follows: ETGVTQSPTHLIKTRGQQVTLRCSSQSGHNTVSWYQQALGQGPQFIFQYYREEENGRGNFPPRFSGLQFPNYSSELNVNALELDDSALYLCASSETGPRDTQYFGPGTRLTVL.

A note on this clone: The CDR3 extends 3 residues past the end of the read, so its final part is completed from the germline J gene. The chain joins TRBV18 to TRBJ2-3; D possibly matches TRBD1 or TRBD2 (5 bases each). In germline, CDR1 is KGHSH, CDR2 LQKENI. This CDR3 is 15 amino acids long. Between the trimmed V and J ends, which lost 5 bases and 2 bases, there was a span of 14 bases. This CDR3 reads CASSRPRGATDTQYF. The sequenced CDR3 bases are TGTGCCAGCTCAAGGCCCCGAGGGGCCACAGATACG. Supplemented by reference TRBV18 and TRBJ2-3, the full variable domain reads NAGVMQNPRHLVRRRGQEARLRCSPMKGHSHVYWYRQLPEEGLKFMVYLQKENIIDESGMPKERFSAEFPKEGPSILRIQQVVRGDSAAYFCASSRPRGATDTQYFGPGTRLTVL.

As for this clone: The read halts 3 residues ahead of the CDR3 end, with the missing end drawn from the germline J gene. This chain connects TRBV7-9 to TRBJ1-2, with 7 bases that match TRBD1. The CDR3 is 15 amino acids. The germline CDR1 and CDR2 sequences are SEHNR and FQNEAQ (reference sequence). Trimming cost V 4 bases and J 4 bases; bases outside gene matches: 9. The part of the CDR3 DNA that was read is TGTGCCAGCAGCTCGAACCGGGACAGTCTCTATGGC. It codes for CASSSNRDSLYG. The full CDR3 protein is CASSSNRDSLYGYTF.

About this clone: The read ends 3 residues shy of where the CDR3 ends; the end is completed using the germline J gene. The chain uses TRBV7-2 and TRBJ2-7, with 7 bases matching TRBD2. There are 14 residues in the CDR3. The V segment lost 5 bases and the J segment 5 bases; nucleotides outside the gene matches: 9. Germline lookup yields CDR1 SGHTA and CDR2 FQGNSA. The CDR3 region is CASSLRLLAHEQYF. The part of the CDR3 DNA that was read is TGTGCCAGCAGCCTCCGCCTACTAGCGCACGAG.

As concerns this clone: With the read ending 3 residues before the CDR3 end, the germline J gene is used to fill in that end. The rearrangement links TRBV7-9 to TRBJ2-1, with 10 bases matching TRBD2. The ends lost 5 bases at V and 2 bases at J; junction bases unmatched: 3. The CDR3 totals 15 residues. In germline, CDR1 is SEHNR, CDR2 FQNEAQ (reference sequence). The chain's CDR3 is CASSLLAGAYNEQFF. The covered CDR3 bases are TGTGCCAGCAGCCTGCTAGCGGGAGCCTACAATGAG.

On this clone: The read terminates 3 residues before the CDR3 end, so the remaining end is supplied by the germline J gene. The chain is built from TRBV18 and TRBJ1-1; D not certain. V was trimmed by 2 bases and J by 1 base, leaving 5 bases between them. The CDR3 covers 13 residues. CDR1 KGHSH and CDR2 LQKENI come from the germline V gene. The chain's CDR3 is CASSPSGNTEAFF. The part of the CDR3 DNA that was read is TGTGCCAGCTCACCATCGGGGAACACTGAA.

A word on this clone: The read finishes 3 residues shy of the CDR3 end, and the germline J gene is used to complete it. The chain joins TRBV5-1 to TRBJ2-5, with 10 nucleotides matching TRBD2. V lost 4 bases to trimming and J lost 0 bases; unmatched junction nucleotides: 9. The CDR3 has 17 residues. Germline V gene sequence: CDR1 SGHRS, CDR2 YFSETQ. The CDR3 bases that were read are TGCGCCAGCAGCGCACCTCCGGGACTAGCGTACCAAGAGACC. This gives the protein CASSAPPGLAYQET. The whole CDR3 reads CASSAPPGLAYQETQYF.

CDR3 loop: CASSGDRYNEQFF. CDR3 bases read: TGTGCCAGCAGCGGCGACAGGTACAATGAG. The chain has TRBV7-9 and TRBJ2-1, with TRBD1 as a possible D gene (6 bases). The CDR3 is cut off 3 residues early in the read; its end comes from the germline J gene. V was clipped by 5 bases and J by 4 bases, with 9 bases between them. The germline V gene encodes CDR1 SEHNR and CDR2 FQNEAQ (reference sequence). CDR3 length: 13 amino acids.

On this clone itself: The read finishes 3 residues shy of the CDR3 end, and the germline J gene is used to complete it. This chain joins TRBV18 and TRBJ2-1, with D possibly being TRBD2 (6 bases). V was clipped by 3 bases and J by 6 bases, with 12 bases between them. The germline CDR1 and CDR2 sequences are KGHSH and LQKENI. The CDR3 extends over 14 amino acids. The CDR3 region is CASSPLAGTNEQFF. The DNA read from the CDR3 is TGTGCCAGCTCACCCCTCGCGGGGACCAATGAG.

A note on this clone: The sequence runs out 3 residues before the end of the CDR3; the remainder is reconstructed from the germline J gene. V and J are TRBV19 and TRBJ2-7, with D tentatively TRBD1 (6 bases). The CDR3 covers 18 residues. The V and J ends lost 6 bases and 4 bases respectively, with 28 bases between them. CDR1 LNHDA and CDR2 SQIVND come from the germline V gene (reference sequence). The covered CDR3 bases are TGTGCCAGTAGGGCGAAGACAGGTTCCCCGGCCGGAGCTTACGAG. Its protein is CASRAKTGSPAGAYE. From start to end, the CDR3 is CASRAKTGSPAGAYEQYF.